This passage covers 15 T cell receptor beta chains from one sample sequenced in a study of Graves' ophthalmopathy and Graves' hyperthyroidism. TCR beta CDR3 amplification used RNA transcripts. Following a first-round RT-PCR that used HTBI primers, a second-round multiplex PCR was carried out. TCRdb reprocessed the multiplex PCR reads with MiXCR, giving one entry per CDR3 protein. The repertoire includes about 620,000 distinct CDR3 sequences, approximately 22% of them detected once, and roughly 6.9% sits in the top ten. Sequenced: peripheral blood. These receptors were taken from a woman aged 18-29 years with stable Graves' hyperthyroidism. Some clones in this sample may be carry-over from other donors' samples.

This clonotype was seen at least ten times. The genes are TRBV7-8 and TRBJ1-1; no clear D gene. The CDR3 contains 15 residues. V was pared by 2 bases and J by 6 bases, with 16 bases between. Per the germline V gene, CDR1 is SGHVS and CDR2 is FQNEAQ. CDR3 nucleotide sequence: TGTGCCAGCAGCTTAATTACCCCTAAGGCCTCTGAAGCTTTCTTT. It codes for CASSLITPKASEAFF.

The sample holds a few counts of this clonotype. The chain has TRBV7-2 and TRBJ1-1; D is ambiguous. V was trimmed by 2 bases and J by 0 bases, leaving 7 bases between them. This CDR3 region has 14 residues. The germline gives CDR1 SGHTA, CDR2 FQGNSA. CDR3 sequence (DNA): TGTGCCAGCAGCTTACACCTCATGAACACTGAAGCTTTCTTT. Protein product: CASSLHLMNTEAFF.

Notes on this clonotype: This may stem from a read error, because a much larger clone lies one nucleotide away. This chain links TRBV6-2 or TRBV6-3 with TRBJ2-5, with 7 bases fitting TRBD1. The CDR3 covers 13 residues. Germline-derived CDR1 and CDR2 are MNHEY and SVGEGT. CDR3 DNA: TGTGCCAGCAACTCGGGACAGCGAGGGACCAAGTACTTC. The encoded protein is CASNSGQRGTKYF.

This clonotype was observed at least ten times. V is TRBV9 and J is TRBJ2-5, with TRBD2 matching 12 bases. CDR1 SGDLS and CDR2 YYNGEE come from the germline V gene. The CDR3 sequence is 15 residues long. Trimming took 4 bases from V and 5 from J; bases not matched to a gene: 6. The chain's CDR3 is CASSTQTSGGETQYF. CDR3 sequence (DNA): TGTGCCAGCAGCACCCAGACTAGCGGGGGTGAGACCCAGTACTTC.

This clonotype showed up just a few times. The chain recombines TRBV12-3 or TRBV12-4 with TRBJ1-1; D remains ambiguous. The CDR3 consists of 15 residues. Trimming took 7 bases from V and 2 from J, leaving 17 bases between them. The CDR3 spells CASTQVEAVNTEAFF. The CDR3 DNA reads as TGTGCCAGCACCCAAGTTGAGGCAGTTAACACTGAAGCTTTCTTT.

This clonotype came up a few times. The chain combines TRBV20-1 with TRBJ1-2, with D hard to call. The CDR3 runs to 13 residues. Germline CDR1 is DFQATT and CDR2 is SNEGSKA (reference sequence). V was cut by 5 bases and J by 5 bases, with 15 bases left in between. In DNA, the CDR3 is TGCAGTGCTCAAAAAGTCGGAGGGTATGGCTACACCTTC. Its translation is CSAQKVGGYGYTF.

This clonotype has ten or more counts. The chain uses TRBV20-1 and TRBJ1-1; D uncertain. CDR3 size: 13 residues. Germline CDR1 reads DFQATT; CDR2 reads SNEGSKA (reference sequence). Trimming took off 0 bases at V and 1 base at J, with 6 bases between the two ends. The CDR3 is CSARDRRNTEAFF. CDR3 in DNA: TGCAGTGCTAGAGACAGGAGGAACACTGAAGCTTTCTTT.

There are many counts of this clonotype. The chain uses TRBV6-1 and TRBJ1-1; D remains ambiguous. Germline loops: CDR1 MNHNS, CDR2 SASEGT. V gave up 0 bases and J gave up 0 bases, with 11 bases separating them. The CDR3 extends over 16 amino acids. The CDR3, as DNA: TGTGCCAGCAGTGAAGCGGAAGGCTTCATGAACACTGAAGCTTTCTTT. Translated, it gives CASSEAEGFMNTEAFF.

The table lists this clonotype with a few counts. The chain joins TRBV5-1 to TRBJ2-7; D perhaps matches TRBD1 (5 bases). This CDR3 region has 14 residues. The V and J ends lost 2 bases and 6 bases respectively, with 15 bases between them. Germline V gene lookup returns CDR1 SGHRS and CDR2 YFSETQ. The CDR3 here is CASSFDRGPSEQYF. CDR3 nucleotide sequence: TGCGCCAGCAGCTTTGACAGAGGTCCCTCCGAGCAGTACTTC.

To note about this clonotype: A read error may explain this, as a much larger clone is one base away. The missing conserved phenylalanine or tryptophan at the end of this CDR3 makes a read error likely. V gene TRBV18 combines with J gene TRBJ1-3; TRBD1 matches at 8 bases. The CDR3 runs to 13 residues. The V gene end was trimmed by 3 bases and the J gene end by 10 bases; junction bases not matched to a gene: 5. Germline V gene sequence: CDR1 KGHSH, CDR2 LQKENI. CDR3 in amino acids: CASSPERTGTIYY. The DNA of the CDR3 is TGTGCCAGCTCACCCGAACGGACAGGGACCATATATTAT.

This chain joins TRBV6-5 and TRBJ1-2; D unclear. The germline gives CDR1 MNHEY, CDR2 SVGAGI. The CDR3 totals 14 residues. V was cut by 2 bases and J by 2 bases, with 9 bases left in between. The chain's CDR3 is CASSYGAQNYGYTF. The CDR3 coding sequence is TGTGCCAGCAGTTACGGTGCACAGAACTATGGCTACACCTTC.

This clonotype showed up just a few times. V gene TRBV6-1 combines with J gene TRBJ1-6; 12 bases are shared with TRBD1. Germline CDR1 reads MNHNS; CDR2 reads SASEGT. This CDR3 has 17 residues. V shed 2 bases and J 12 bases; nucleotides not matched to a gene: 11. The chain's CDR3 is CASSEMGQGAAIKPLHF. The CDR3 DNA reads as TGTGCCAGCAGTGAAATGGGACAGGGGGCCGCCATAAAACCCCTCCACTTT.

A few counts support this clonotype. The V and J genes are TRBV7-2 and TRBJ2-4; the D gene is possibly TRBD1 (5 bases). The CDR3 has 17 amino acids. Germline values: CDR1 SGHTA, CDR2 FQGNSA. V was cut by 5 bases and J by 0 bases, with 17 bases left in between. The CDR3: CASSPRMGPQAKNIQYF. DNA of the CDR3: TGTGCCAGCAGCCCCAGGATGGGGCCCCAAGCCAAAAACATTCAGTACTTC. The entire variable domain, with the rest obtained from reference TRBV7-2 and TRBJ2-4, is as follows: GAGVSQSPSNKVTEKGKDVELRCDPISGHTALYWYRQSLGQGLEFLIYFQGNSAPDKSGLPSDRFSAERTGGSVSTLTIQRTQQEDSAVYLCASSPRMGPQAKNIQYFGAGTRLSVL.

This clonotype was picked up many times. The chain couples TRBV28 to TRBJ2-2; TRBD2 matches 10 bases. This CDR3 contains 17 residues. Germline lookup yields CDR1 MDHEN and CDR2 SYDVKM. V was clipped by 1 base and J by 7 bases; unmatched bases: 9. The chain's CDR3 is CASSLLPSGRFGGELFF. As DNA, the CDR3 is TGTGCCAGCAGTTTATTGCCTAGCGGGAGATTTGGCGGGGAGCTGTTTTTT.

This clonotype was counted ten times or more. The V call is TRBV5-6, the J call TRBJ1-2, with TRBD1 matching over 7 bases. The CDR3 consists of 14 residues. The germline V gene encodes CDR1 SGHDT and CDR2 YYEEEE. The trim removed 4 bases at V and 7 bases at J, leaving 10 bases unmatched. CDR3 nucleotide sequence: TGTGCCAGCAGCCTGGGACAGCTCCCCCGTGGCTACACCTTC. Translating gives CASSLGQLPRGYTF.